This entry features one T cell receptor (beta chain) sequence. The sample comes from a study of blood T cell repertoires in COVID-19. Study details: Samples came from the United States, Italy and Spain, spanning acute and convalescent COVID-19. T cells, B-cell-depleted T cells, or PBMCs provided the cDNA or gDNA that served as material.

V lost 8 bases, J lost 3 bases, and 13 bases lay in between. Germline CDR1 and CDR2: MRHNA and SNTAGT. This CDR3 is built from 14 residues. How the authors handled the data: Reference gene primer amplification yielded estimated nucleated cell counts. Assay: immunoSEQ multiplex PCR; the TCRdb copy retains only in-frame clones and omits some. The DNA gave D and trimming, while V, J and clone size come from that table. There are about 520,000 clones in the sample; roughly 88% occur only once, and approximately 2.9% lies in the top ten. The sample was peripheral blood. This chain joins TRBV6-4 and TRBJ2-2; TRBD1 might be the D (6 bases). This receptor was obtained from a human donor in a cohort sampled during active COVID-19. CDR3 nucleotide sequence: TGTGCCAGCCGCCCGGCAGGGGACACCGGGGAGCTGTTTTTT. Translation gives CASRPAGDTGELFF.